The rows below give T cell receptor beta chains drawn from one sample of a study of OX40 agonist ivuxolimab in advanced cancers. Sequencing used immunoSEQ multiplex PCR; TCRdb keeps in-frame clones, though not all of them. The sample lists around 79,000 clones, under 95% occurring once. The starting material was CD4+ or CD8+ T cells sorted from blood, obtained in a trial of the OX40 agonist ivuxolimab. The source of these receptors is an adult with an advanced solid tumor such as melanoma, head and neck, liver or kidney cancer. CDR3s include the opening cysteine and the closing phenylalanine or tryptophan. D genes are given only for firm matches. For some rows the clone size is stated as once, few or many, or as a class when expanded; others skip it.

abundance	j_gene	v_gene	d_gene	CDR3nt	CDR3aa
NA	TRBJ2-2	TRBV9	NA	TGTGCCAGCAGCGCCTTCCGGACGGGCACCGGGGAGCTGTTTTTT	CASSAFRTGTGELFF
NA	TRBJ1-3	TRBV4-3	NA	TGCGCCAGCAGCCAGACACGGGTGGAGGTATCTGGAAACACCATATATTTT	CASSQTRVEVSGNTIYF
NA	TRBJ1-1	TRBV6-5	NA	TGTGCCAGCAGTTACTCGGCAGGGTTGGGCACTGAAGCTTTCTTT	CASSYSAGLGTEAFF
NA	TRBJ2-1	TRBV7-2	NA	TGTGCCAGCAGCTTAGCCTACAATGAGCAGTTCTTC	CASSLAYNEQFF
NA	TRBJ1-1	TRBV6-5	NA	TGTGCCAGCAGACCGGATTCAGTGAACACTGAAGCTTTCTTT	CASRPDSVNTEAFF
NA	TRBJ2-5	TRBV6-5	NA	TGTGCCAGCAGTTACTGGGAGACCCAGTACTTC	CASSYWETQYF
NA	TRBJ2-7	TRBV11-2	NA	TGTGCCAGCAGCTACGGGGGTGTCTACGAGCAGTACTTC	CASSYGGVYEQYF
NA	TRBJ1-1	TRBV11-2	TRBD1	TGTGCCAGCAGCCCCCTCCCGACAGGGATGAACACTGAAGCTTTCTTT	CASSPLPTGMNTEAFF
NA	TRBJ1-3	TRBV5-4	NA	TGTGCCAGCAGAGCCGACCCGGACGGCGGAAACACCATATATTTT	CASRADPDGGNTIYF
NA	TRBJ2-1	TRBV6-4	TRBD2	TGTGCCAGCAGTGAGGAGCGGGGCTATGAGCAGTTCTTC	CASSEERGYEQFF
NA	TRBJ2-7	TRBV5-1	TRBD2	TGCGCCAGCAGCTTGCGGACTAGCGGATACTACGAGCAGTACTTC	CASSLRTSGYYEQYF
NA	TRBJ2-1	TRBV6-5	NA	TGTGCCAGCAGTTACTCGAGCGCCAATGAGCAGTTCTTC	CASSYSSANEQFF
once	TRBJ2-3	TRBV13	TRBD2	TGTGCCAGCAGCGCGACTAGCGGGGGACCGCAGTATTTT	CASSATSGGPQYF
NA	TRBJ2-7	TRBV4-1	NA	TGCGCCAGCAGCCCCTCAGAATGGGGGCGCGAGCAGTACTTC	CASSPSEWGREQYF
NA	TRBJ2-1	TRBV7-3	TRBD2	TGTGCCAGCAGCTTAGCGGGGGGGCTTAGCGATGAGCAGTTCTTC	CASSLAGGLSDEQFF
NA	TRBJ2-7	TRBV6-5	NA	TGTGCCAGCAGTTACTCCGAATCCTACGAGCAGTACTTC	CASSYSESYEQYF
NA	TRBJ2-5	TRBV7-2	NA	TGTGCCAGCAGCTTTAGTAGAGCTAGCCCTCTTCAAGGAACCCAGTACTTC	CASSFSRASPLQGTQYF
NA	TRBJ2-7	TRBV11-2	NA	TGTGCCAGCAGCTACTCAACCGTGGGGTCAAGCAACGAGCAGTACTTC	CASSYSTVGSSNEQYF
once	TRBJ2-3	TRBV10-3	NA	TGTGCCATCAGTGAGCCGACGGGGGGCCCCGTAGACACAGATACGCAGTATTTT	CAISEPTGGPVDTDTQYF
few	TRBJ1-6	TRBV18	TRBD1	TGTGCCAGCTCACCTTTACAGGGGAGTAATTCACCCCTCCACTTT	CASSPLQGSNSPLHF
NA	TRBJ2-1	TRBV11-3	TRBD2	TGTGCCAGCAGCTTAGGCGGGAGGTCCGGGTGGAATGAGCAGTTCTTC	CASSLGGRSGWNEQFF
NA	TRBJ1-1	TRBV9	TRBD1	TGTGCCAGCAGCCCCTCAGGGGGTGCGGCTGAAGCTTTCTTT	CASSPSGGAAEAFF
NA	TRBJ2-7	TRBV5-1	NA	TGCGCCAGCAGCCCGACAGCCACCTACGAGCAGTACTTC	CASSPTATYEQYF
NA	TRBJ2-7	TRBV9	TRBD1	TGTGCCAGCAGCTCCGGACAGGGGTACGAGCAGTACTTC	CASSSGQGYEQYF
NA	TRBJ2-2	TRBV7-7	TRBD2	TGTGCTAGCAGCCTCGGGAGGGTACCTTTGGAGGCCGGGGAGCTGTTTTTT	CASSLGRVPLEAGELFF
NA	TRBJ1-3	TRBV13	TRBD1	TGTGCCAGCAGCCCCAGGGGGCTAGTGAACACCATATATTTT	CASSPRGLVNTIYF
NA	TRBJ1-1	TRBV13	NA	TGTGCCAGCAGCTTTGGGGGGGTCGAAACTGAAGCTTTCTTT	CASSFGGVETEAFF
NA	TRBJ1-5	TRBV30	TRBD1	TGTGCCTGGAGTGTACAGGGGGATCAGCCCCAGCATTTT	CAWSVQGDQPQHF
NA	TRBJ2-7	TRBV11-2	NA	TGTGCCAGCAGCTACGATGCGGGGCCGTTCTACGAGCAGTACTTC	CASSYDAGPFYEQYF
few	TRBJ1-5	TRBV6-5	NA	TGTGCCAGCAGTCCGGGGGGAAGTCCCAATCAGCCCCAGCATTTT	CASSPGGSPNQPQHF
NA	TRBJ1-1	TRBV7-6	TRBD1	TGTGCCAGCAGCCCCGGGACAGATCTTTTAAACACTGAAGCTTTCTTT	CASSPGTDLLNTEAFF
NA	TRBJ2-7	TRBV5-6	NA	TGTGCCAGCAGCTTGTGGGGTTTGGGGGGCTCCTACGAGCAGTACTTC	CASSLWGLGGSYEQYF
NA	TRBJ2-5	TRBV4-1	TRBD2	TGCGCCAGCAGCCAAGATCGGGGGGGTGGAGAGACCCAGTACTTC	CASSQDRGGGETQYF
NA	TRBJ1-5	TRBV10-1	NA	TGCGCCAGCAGTGAAGCCGGGCAGGGGAATCAGCCCCAGCATTTT	CASSEAGQGNQPQHF
NA	TRBJ2-3	TRBV7-2	TRBD2	TGTGCCAGCAGCTTAGCGGACGCGGGGGGGCCCCCAGATACGCAGTATTTT	CASSLADAGGPPDTQYF
NA	TRBJ1-6	TRBV10-2	TRBD1	TGCGCCAGCGGGTCAATACAGGGGCCGGATAATTCACCCCTCCACTTT	CASGSIQGPDNSPLHF
NA	TRBJ1-1	TRBV10-1	NA	TGCGCCAGCAGTCCGGGACATCCGAACACTGAAGCTTTCTTT	CASSPGHPNTEAFF
NA	TRBJ2-7	TRBV27	NA	TGTGCCAGCAGTTTCTACCGGGACTACGAGCAGTACTTC	CASSFYRDYEQYF
few	TRBJ1-5	TRBV9	NA	TGTGCCAGCAGCGTAGGGAACAATCAGCCCCAGCATTTT	CASSVGNNQPQHF
NA	TRBJ2-6	TRBV6-1	NA	TGTGCCAGCAGTAACGGGGGATCTGGGGCCAACGTCCTGACTTTC	CASSNGGSGANVLTF
NA	TRBJ1-6	TRBV27	NA	TGTGCCAGCAGCGAGGCGGTCCCAGGGGCCGAAAATAATTCACCCCTCCACTTT	CASSEAVPGAENNSPLHF
NA	TRBJ2-7	TRBV11-2	TRBD1	TGTGCCAGCAGCTACGACAGGGGAGGATACGAGCAGTACTTC	CASSYDRGGYEQYF
NA	TRBJ1-6	TRBV16	NA	TGTGCCAGCAGCCAATCGGCGGCTGGGGAACCCCTCCACTTT	CASSQSAAGEPLHF
NA	TRBJ1-1	TRBV9	TRBD1	TGTGCCAGCAGCGTCTCCGGGACAGGAGGGACTGAAGCTTTCTTT	CASSVSGTGGTEAFF
NA	TRBJ2-3	TRBV7-3	TRBD1	TGTGCCAGCAGCTTCCGGGACAGGGGCACAGATACGCAGTATTTT	CASSFRDRGTDTQYF
NA	TRBJ2-5	TRBV5-1	TRBD1	TGCGCCAGCAGCTTGGGACAGGGCTGGGAGACCCAGTACTTC	CASSLGQGWETQYF